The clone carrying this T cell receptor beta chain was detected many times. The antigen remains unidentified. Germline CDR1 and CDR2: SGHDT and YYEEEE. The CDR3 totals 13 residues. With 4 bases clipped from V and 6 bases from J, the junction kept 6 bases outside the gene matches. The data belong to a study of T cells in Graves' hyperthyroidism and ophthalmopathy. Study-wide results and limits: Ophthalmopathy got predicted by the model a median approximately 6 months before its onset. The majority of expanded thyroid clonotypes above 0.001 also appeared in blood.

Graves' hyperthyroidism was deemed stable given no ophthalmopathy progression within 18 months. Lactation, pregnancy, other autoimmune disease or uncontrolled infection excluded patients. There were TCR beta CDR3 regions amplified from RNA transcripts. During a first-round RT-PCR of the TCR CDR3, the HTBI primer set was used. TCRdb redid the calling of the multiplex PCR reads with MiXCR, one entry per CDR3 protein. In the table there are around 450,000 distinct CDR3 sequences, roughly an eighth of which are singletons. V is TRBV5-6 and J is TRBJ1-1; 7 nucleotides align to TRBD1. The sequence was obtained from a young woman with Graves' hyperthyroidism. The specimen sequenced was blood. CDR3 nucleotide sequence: TGTGCCAGCAGCCCGACAGGGATCGCTGAAGCTTTCTTT. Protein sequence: CASSPTGIAEAFF.